This T cell receptor (beta chain) was obtained from a study of vaccination effects on CD4 cells after COVID-19. Clones were read by immunoSEQ multiplex PCR, and TCRdb kept only the in-frame ones, dropping some. The sample holds about 74,000 clones, around 77% seen once. Overall study findings and caveats: Few convalescent patients and no early post-infection timepoints were included in the study. Substantial clonal contraction characterized both infection- and vaccine-induced clones late after vaccination.

Following a roughly 10-day culture, CD4+ T cells were purified. Half-medium replacement with IL-2 medium occurred on days 3 and 7. A remark on this clone: The antigen is not known.

This clonotype originated in a human donor who received a COVID-19 vaccine. Here the sequenced sample was CD4+ T cells from PBMCs cultured without peptide, taken before COVID-19 vaccination.

CDR3 sequence: CARSLPAGEGGYGYTF. In DNA form, the CDR3 reads TGTGCCAGAAGCTTGCCTGCAGGGGAAGGTGGTTATGGCTACACCTTC. This chain joins TRBV5-3 and TRBJ1-2; TRBD1 is a possible D gene (6 bases). TRBV5-3 is sorted into the ORF group, with uncertain function. This CDR3 contains 16 residues. V was pared by 1 base and J by 5 bases, with 18 bases between.